The 19 T cell receptor beta chains below were found in one sample sequenced in a study of siplizumab effects on memory and regulatory T cells. Produced via immunoSEQ multiplex PCR; TCRdb's table is partial and in-frame only. Altogether 94,000 or so clones are present, over 95% being singletons, with the ten largest covering approximately 0.031%. The sequenced sample was naive CD4+ T cells sorted from blood. These receptors were collected from a human donor in good health.

The chain couples TRBV7-9 to TRBJ1-1; TRBD1 might be the D (5 bases). CDR3 length: 14 amino acids. Trimming took 3 bases from V and 1 from J, leaving 9 bases between them. Germline lookup yields CDR1 SEHNR and CDR2 FQNEAQ (reference sequence). The CDR3 DNA sequence: TGTGCCAGCAGCTTCGGTGGGGGGAACACTGAAGCTTTCTTT. Residues: CASSFGGGNTEAFF.

The rearrangement uses TRBV11-2 and TRBJ1-2; 8 bases fit TRBD1. The CDR3 covers 12 residues. V lost 5 bases and J lost 12; bases outside the gene matches: 8. Germline CDR1 SGHAT, CDR2 FQNNGV. CDR3 bases: TGTGCCAGCAGCCCTGGACAGGGTCAGGACACCTTC. The encoded protein is CASSPGQGQDTF.

This clone was seen just once. V is TRBV19 and J is TRBJ1-4, with D perhaps TRBD1 (6 bases). This CDR3 is 15 amino acids long. CDR1 is LNHDA, CDR2 SQIVND, per germline (reference sequence). V was cut by 6 bases and J by 7 bases, with 18 bases left in between. The DNA of the CDR3 is TGTGCCAGTAGCTTCGGGGGGGGGCCGGGTGAAAAACTGTTTTTT. Its protein product is CASSFGGGPGEKLFF.

The rearrangement uses TRBV7-2 and TRBJ2-5; TRBD2 matches at 11 bases. With V trimmed by 5 bases and J by 5 bases, 10 bases remained unmatched. Germline V gives CDR1 SGHTA, CDR2 FQGNSA. The CDR3 covers 16 residues. CDR3 nucleotides: TGTGCCAGCAGCACCTCTAGCGGGGGGAACGGGGAGACCCAGTACTTC. It codes for CASSTSSGGNGETQYF.

This clone was seen only a few times. V is TRBV9 and J is TRBJ1-1; D remains ambiguous. V dropped 0 bases and J dropped 8 bases, with 11 bases sitting between them. From germline, CDR1 is SGDLS and CDR2 YYNGEE. The CDR3 contains 13 residues. Written as DNA, the CDR3 is TGTGCCAGCAGCGTAGATTGGTCGGGGGAAGCTTTCTTT. Residues: CASSVDWSGEAFF.

The chain is built from TRBV7-9 and TRBJ1-4, with D unresolved. The germline gives CDR1 SEHNR, CDR2 FQNEAQ (reference sequence). The CDR3 is made up of 14 amino acids. V gave up 3 bases and J gave up 5 bases, with 10 bases separating them. Here the CDR3 DNA reads TGTGCCAGCAGCTTCCCCGTGGCGAATGAAAAACTGTTTTTT. Translated, it gives CASSFPVANEKLFF.

This chain's CDR3 is CASSEALIVVSRQYF. The CDR3 bases are TGTGCCAGCAGTGAAGCTCTAATTGTGGTGTCTAGGCAGTACTTC. The chain uses TRBV6-1 and TRBJ2-7; no firm D call. The V end lost 0 bases, the J end lost 9 bases, and 18 bases lay between the germline ends. The germline gives CDR1 MNHNS, CDR2 SASEGT. There are 15 residues in the CDR3.

The chain links TRBV28 to TRBJ1-2; 9 bases are shared with TRBD1. There are 15 residues in the CDR3. V dropped 5 bases and J dropped 0; count of bases not matched to a gene: 4. The V gene's germline CDR1 is MDHEN and CDR2 SYDVKM. The DNA of the CDR3 is TGTGCCAGCAGTGGGGACAGGGTCCCTAACTATGGCTACACCTTC. Translating it yields CASSGDRVPNYGYTF.

This clone came up a few times. V is TRBV30 and J is TRBJ1-1, with TRBD1 matching over 8 bases. The CDR3 totals 13 residues. V trimming: 5 bases; J trimming: 2 bases; junction bases outside the gene matches: 4. Germline CDR1 and CDR2: GTSNPN and SVGIG (reference sequence). This chain's CDR3 is CAWGQGSNTEAFF. The CDR3 bases are TGTGCCTGGGGACAGGGTTCTAACACTGAAGCTTTCTTT.

The chain links TRBV19 to TRBJ1-1; D is uncertain. V was pared by 7 bases and J by 0 bases, with 12 bases between. This CDR3 contains 14 residues. CDR1 is LNHDA, CDR2 SQIVND, per germline (reference sequence). The CDR3 sequence: CASTQMALNTEAFF. Written as DNA, the CDR3 is TGTGCCAGTACCCAGATGGCACTGAACACTGAAGCTTTCTTT. Drawing the rest from reference TRBV19 and TRBJ1-1, the complete variable domain is DGGITQSPKYLFRKEGQNVTLSCEQNLNHDAMYWYRQDPGQGLRLIYYSQIVNDFQKGDIAEGYSVSREKKESFPLTVTSAQKNPTAFYLCASTQMALNTEAFFGQGTRLTVV.

V and J are TRBV10-3 and TRBJ2-1; 12 bases agree with TRBD2. CDR1 and CDR2 from the germline V gene are ENHRY and SYGVKD. This CDR3 contains 17 residues. With 6 bases clipped from V and 4 bases from J, the junction kept 10 bases outside the gene matches. The CDR3 is CAIRPTTSGGPYNEQFF. The CDR3 region has the DNA TGTGCCATCAGGCCTACGACTAGCGGGGGTCCTTACAATGAGCAGTTCTTC.

The chain carries TRBV7-6 and TRBJ1-2; D ambiguous. Per the germline V gene, CDR1 is SGHVS and CDR2 is FNYEAQ. CDR3 length equals 13 residues. The ends were cut back, 0 bases at V and 4 bases at J, with 6 bases in the middle. The CDR3 DNA is TGTGCCAGCAGCTTAGCCAGGTCCTATGGCTACACCTTC. Translating it yields CASSLARSYGYTF.

V and J are TRBV11-2 and TRBJ2-7; D is possibly TRBD2 (5 bases). The germline V and J ends were trimmed by 6 bases and 2 bases, with 20 bases remaining between them. This CDR3 is 16 amino acids long. The germline gives CDR1 SGHAT, CDR2 FQNNGV. In DNA form, the CDR3 reads TGTGCCAGCAGATACGGCTCGGGGATTTTTACCTACGAGCAGTACTTC. It is translated as CASRYGSGIFTYEQYF.

This clone was recorded only once. The V and J genes are TRBV7-6 and TRBJ2-1, with D possibly being TRBD2 (6 bases). This CDR3 is built from 17 residues. CDR1 and CDR2 from the germline V gene are SGHVS and FNYEAQ. The V gene lost 3 bases and the J gene lost 3 bases, with 18 bases spanning the gap. The CDR3 DNA reads as TGTGCCAGCAGCTTGAGACTAGAAGCACTCGGCTACAATGAGCAGTTCTTC. Its translation is CASSLRLEALGYNEQFF.

The rearrangement links TRBV7-8 to TRBJ1-6; D is undetermined. Germline values: CDR1 SGHVS, CDR2 FQNEAQ. V lost 5 bases and J lost 5, with 19 bases in between. This CDR3 is 17 amino acids long. The CDR3 reads CASSQSGLQANNSPLHF. DNA of the CDR3: TGTGCCAGCAGCCAAAGTGGGTTGCAGGCGAATAATTCACCCCTCCACTTT.

The chain has TRBV23-1 and TRBJ2-3; D possibly corresponds to TRBD1 (6 bases). TRBV23-1 is assigned to the ORF class and has an uncertain function. Trimming shortened V by 10 bases and J by 7 bases, and 21 bases separated the two germline ends. The CDR3 covers 14 residues. CDR3 sequence reads: CAMRTVRRPYTQYF. In nucleotides, the CDR3 is TGCGCCATGCGGACAGTTCGGCGGCCGTATACGCAGTATTTT.

The chain carries TRBV30 and TRBJ1-1, with 7 bases aligning to TRBD1. Per germline, CDR1 GTSNPN and CDR2 SVGIG (reference sequence). The CDR3 sequence is 15 residues long. Germline trimming cut 0 bases from V and 0 bases from J; bases unmatched to any gene: 4. CDR3 DNA sequence: TGTGCCTGGAGTGTCTACAGGGGCCTGAACACTGAAGCTTTCTTT. Protein sequence: CAWSVYRGLNTEAFF.

The rearrangement uses TRBV6-5 and TRBJ2-7; D is unclear. Trimming removed 6 bases from V and 2 bases from J, with 8 bases in between. Germline assignment: CDR1 MNHEY and CDR2 SVGAGI. The CDR3 extends over 12 amino acids. CDR3 coding DNA: TGTGCCAGCAGGACCCGTCCCTACGAGCAGTACTTC. It translates to CASRTRPYEQYF.

The chain is built from TRBV7-9 and TRBJ1-2, with 7 positions matching TRBD1. The CDR3 is 15 amino acids. The V and J ends lost 5 bases and 7 bases, in that order; junction bases with no gene match: 13. Germline CDR1 reads SEHNR; CDR2 reads FQNEAQ (reference sequence). For the CDR3, the DNA is TGTGCCAGCAGCCAAAAGTTGACAGGGCTTGGTGGCTACACCTTC. This translates into CASSQKLTGLGGYTF.